This T cell receptor (beta chain) was sequenced for a study of blood T cell repertoires in COVID-19. The protocol was immunoSEQ multiplex PCR, while the TCRdb copy is restricted to in-frame clones and leaves out a portion. Altogether 130,000 or so clones are present, 84% being singletons, with the ten largest covering more than 9%. CDR3 size: 13 residues. Germline CDR1 reads MDHEN; CDR2 reads SYDVKM. V lost 7 bases, J lost 8 bases, and 10 bases stayed unmatched. V and J are TRBV28 and TRBJ1-2; 7 positions match TRBD1. Sequenced material: peripheral blood. The clonotype was recovered from a woman between 55 and 75 years old with acute or convalescent COVID-19. Written as DNA, the CDR3 is TGTGCCAGCACCCACCGTGACAGGGACGGCTACACCTTC. Protein: CASTHRDRDGYTF.